This T cell receptor (beta chain) was documented in a study of blood T cell repertoires in COVID-19. Whole-study context: Donors in the United States, Italy and Spain gave samples during acute or convalescent COVID-19. T cells, B-cell-depleted T cells, or PBMCs provided the cDNA or gDNA that served as material.

The CDR3 has 14 residues. Between the trimmed V and J ends, which lost 5 bases and 5 bases, there was a span of 13 bases. Germline CDR1 MNHEY, CDR2 SVGAGI. Original processing methods: Scientists estimated how many nucleated cells there were by amplifying reference gene primers. Measured with immunoSEQ multiplex PCR; TCRdb has only the in-frame clones, and not every one. That table is the source of V, J and clone size, and D and trimming were worked out from the DNA. The data hold 200,000 to 250,000 clones, with more than 75% observed a single time. The origin of this receptor is a man in his forties or fifties with acute or convalescent COVID-19. This sequence joins TRBV6-5 and TRBJ2-1; maybe TRBD2 (6 bases). Sequences were obtained from peripheral blood. CDR3 sequence: CASSPGLPHNEQFF. The DNA for the CDR3 is TGTGCCAGCAGTCCTGGACTACCCCACAATGAGCAGTTCTTC.